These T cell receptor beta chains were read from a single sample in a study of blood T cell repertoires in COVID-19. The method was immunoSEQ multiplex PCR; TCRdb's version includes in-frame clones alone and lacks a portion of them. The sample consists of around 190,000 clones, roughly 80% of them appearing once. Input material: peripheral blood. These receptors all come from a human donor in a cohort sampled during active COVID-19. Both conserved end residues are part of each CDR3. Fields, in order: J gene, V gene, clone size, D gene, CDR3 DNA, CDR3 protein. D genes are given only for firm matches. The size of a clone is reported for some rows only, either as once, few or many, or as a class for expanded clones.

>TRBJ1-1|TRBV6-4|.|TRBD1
TGTGCCAGCAGTGACGGAGGGGGACAGGGTACTTTCTTT
CASSDGGGQGTFF
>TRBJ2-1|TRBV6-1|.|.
TGTGCCAGCAGTGAAGCTATGTATGGGAGCGAGGTCGGGGATGAGCAGTTCTTC
CASSEAMYGSEVGDEQFF
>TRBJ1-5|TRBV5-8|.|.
TGTGCCAGCAGCTTGGTTGTGGGGGCTTATAACCAGCCCCAGCATTTT
CASSLVVGAYNQPQHF
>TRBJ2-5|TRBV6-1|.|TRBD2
TGTGCCAGCAGTGAAGACGGAGGGGCCGGACTAGCGGGGGCCTCCCAAGAGACCCAGTACTTC
CASSEDGGAGLAGASQETQYF
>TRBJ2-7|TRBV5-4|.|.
TGTGCCAGCAGCTCGGACCAGGGTTCCTACGAGCAGTACTTC
CASSSDQGSYEQYF
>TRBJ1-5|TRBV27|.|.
TGTGCCAGCAGTCCAGTTCCTGGGGGCCTCGCAGGGGAAGGTCAGCCCCAGCATTTT
CASSPVPGGLAGEGQPQHF
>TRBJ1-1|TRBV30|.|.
TGTGCCTACGGACAGACCAACACTGAAGCTTTCTTT
CAYGQTNTEAFF
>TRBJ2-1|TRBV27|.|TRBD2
TGTGCCAGCAGTTTAGGCGGGGGGTACAATGAGCAGTTCTTC
CASSLGGGYNEQFF
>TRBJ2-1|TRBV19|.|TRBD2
TGTGCCAGTAGTAGACTAGCGGGGAACTACAATGAGCAGTTCTTC
CASSRLAGNYNEQFF
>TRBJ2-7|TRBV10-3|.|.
TGTGCCATCAGTGAGCCGCTCGGAGAGACGGGGGAGCAGTACTTC
CAISEPLGETGEQYF
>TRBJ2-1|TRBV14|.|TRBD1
TGTGCCAGCAGCCAGGGACAGGCTTACTACAATGAGCAGTTCTTC
CASSQGQAYYNEQFF
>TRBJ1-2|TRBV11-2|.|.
TGTGCCAGCAGCTTACCCCGGGGAGGGGGTGACTATGGCTACACCTTC
CASSLPRGGGDYGYTF
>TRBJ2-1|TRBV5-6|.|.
TGTGCCAGCAGCCTCGGCGGGGACAGCCCCTACAATGAGCAGTTCTTC
CASSLGGDSPYNEQFF
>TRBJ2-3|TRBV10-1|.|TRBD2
TGCGCCAGCAGTGAGTCGTCGGGGCCGGGAGGGAATACGCAGTATTTT
CASSESSGPGGNTQYF
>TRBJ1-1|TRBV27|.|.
TGTGCCAGCAGTTTATTCCCACGGAGCACTGAAGCTTTCTTT
CASSLFPRSTEAFF
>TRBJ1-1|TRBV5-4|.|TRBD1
TGTGCCAGCAGCCAACCACGGGACAGAGCTACTGAAGCTTTCTTT
CASSQPRDRATEAFF
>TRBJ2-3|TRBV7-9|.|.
TGTGCCAGCACTGGTGCGGGCGGTGGAAGGGCAGATACGCAGTATTTT
CASTGAGGGRADTQYF
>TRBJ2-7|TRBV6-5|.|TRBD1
TGTGCCAGCAGTTACTCGGACAGGGACTACGAGCAGTACTTC
CASSYSDRDYEQYF
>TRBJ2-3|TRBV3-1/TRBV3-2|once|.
TGTGCCAGCAGCCAGTTGGGGCGCACAGATACGCAGTATTTT
CASSQLGRTDTQYF
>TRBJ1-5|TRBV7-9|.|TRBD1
TGTGCCAGCAGCTTAGGGTACAGGGGGACAGGACAGCCCCAGCATTTT
CASSLGYRGTGQPQHF
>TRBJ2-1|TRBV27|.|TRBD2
TGTGCCAGCCTTAGCGGGGGGGCCTTCAATGAGCAGTTCTTC
CASLSGGAFNEQFF
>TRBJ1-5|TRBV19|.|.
TGTGCCAGTAGTATAGGGGGGGATCTCAATCAGCCCCAGCATTTT
CASSIGGDLNQPQHF
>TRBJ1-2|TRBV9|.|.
TGTGCCAGCAGCGTCGGGACAAACTATGGCTACACCTTC
CASSVGTNYGYTF
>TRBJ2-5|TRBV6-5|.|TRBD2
TGTGCCAGCAACGTACTAGCGGAGCAAGAGACCCAGTACTTC
CASNVLAEQETQYF
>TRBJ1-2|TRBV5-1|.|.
TGCGCCAGCAGCTTGGTGTCAGGGACTAGTGGCTACACCTTC
CASSLVSGTSGYTF